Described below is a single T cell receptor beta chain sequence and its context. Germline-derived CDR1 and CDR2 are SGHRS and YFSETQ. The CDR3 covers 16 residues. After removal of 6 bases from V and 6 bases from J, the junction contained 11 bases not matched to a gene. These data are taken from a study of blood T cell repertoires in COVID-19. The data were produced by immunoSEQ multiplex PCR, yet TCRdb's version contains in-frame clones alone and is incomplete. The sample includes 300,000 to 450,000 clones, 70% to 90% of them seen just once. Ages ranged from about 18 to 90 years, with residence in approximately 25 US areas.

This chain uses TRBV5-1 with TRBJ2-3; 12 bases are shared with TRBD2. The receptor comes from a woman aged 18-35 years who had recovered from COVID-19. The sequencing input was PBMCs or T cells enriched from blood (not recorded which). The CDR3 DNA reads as TGCGCCAGCAATACGCTAGCGGGGGGGAAGTCGGATACGCAGTATTTT. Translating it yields CASNTLAGGKSDTQYF.